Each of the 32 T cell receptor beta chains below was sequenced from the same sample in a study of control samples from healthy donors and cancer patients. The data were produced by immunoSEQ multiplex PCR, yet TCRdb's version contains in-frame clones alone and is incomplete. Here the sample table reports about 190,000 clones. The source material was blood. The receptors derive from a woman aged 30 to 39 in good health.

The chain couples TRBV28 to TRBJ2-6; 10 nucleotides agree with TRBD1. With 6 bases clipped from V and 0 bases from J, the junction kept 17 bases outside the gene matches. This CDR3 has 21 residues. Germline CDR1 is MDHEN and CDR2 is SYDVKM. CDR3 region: CASRRGGTGAGYGSGANVLTF. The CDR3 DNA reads TGTGCCAGCAGACGAGGGGGGACAGGGGCGGGATACGGCTCTGGGGCCAACGTCCTGACTTTC.

CDR3 sequence (DNA): TGTGCCAGCAGCCCGCATTTTGGGGGCGTGAACACTGAAGCTTTCTTT. This encodes CASSPHFGGVNTEAFF. The chain employs TRBV5-4 and TRBJ1-1; a weak D match, TRBD1 (6 bases). Germline V gene lookup returns CDR1 SGHNT and CDR2 YYREEE (reference sequence). The CDR3 has 16 amino acids. V was clipped by 4 bases and J by 0 bases, with 16 bases between them.

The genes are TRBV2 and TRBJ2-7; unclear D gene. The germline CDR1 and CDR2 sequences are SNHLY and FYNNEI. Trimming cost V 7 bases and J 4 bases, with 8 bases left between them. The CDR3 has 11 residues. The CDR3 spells CASTLGYEQYF. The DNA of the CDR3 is TGTGCCAGCACCCTGGGGTACGAGCAGTACTTC.

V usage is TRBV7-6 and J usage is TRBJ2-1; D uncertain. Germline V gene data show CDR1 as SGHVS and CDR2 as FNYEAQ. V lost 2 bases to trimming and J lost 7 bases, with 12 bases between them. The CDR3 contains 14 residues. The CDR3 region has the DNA TGTGCCAGCAGCTTAAGTGTCACTGGAAATGAGCAGTTCTTC. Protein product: CASSLSVTGNEQFF.

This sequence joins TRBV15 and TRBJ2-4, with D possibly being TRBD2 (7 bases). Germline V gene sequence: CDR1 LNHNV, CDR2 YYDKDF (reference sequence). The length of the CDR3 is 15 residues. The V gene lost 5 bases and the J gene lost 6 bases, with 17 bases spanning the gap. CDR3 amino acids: CATSPAGGRGNIQYF. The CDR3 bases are TGTGCCACCAGCCCCGCCGGGGGGCGAGGAAACATTCAGTACTTC.

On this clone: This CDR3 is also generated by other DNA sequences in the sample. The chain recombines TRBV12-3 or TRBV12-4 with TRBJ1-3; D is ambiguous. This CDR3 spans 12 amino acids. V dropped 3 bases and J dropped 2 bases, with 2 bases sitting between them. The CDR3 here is CASSFTGNTIYF. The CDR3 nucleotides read TGTGCCAGCAGTTTTACTGGAAACACCATATATTTT.

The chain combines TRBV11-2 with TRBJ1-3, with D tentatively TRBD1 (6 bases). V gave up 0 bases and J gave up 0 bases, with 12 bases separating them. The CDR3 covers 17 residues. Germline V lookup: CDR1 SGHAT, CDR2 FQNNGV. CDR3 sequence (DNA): TGTGCCAGCAGCTTAGATGTTCGGGGGGCCTCTGGAAACACCATATATTTT. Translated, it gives CASSLDVRGASGNTIYF.

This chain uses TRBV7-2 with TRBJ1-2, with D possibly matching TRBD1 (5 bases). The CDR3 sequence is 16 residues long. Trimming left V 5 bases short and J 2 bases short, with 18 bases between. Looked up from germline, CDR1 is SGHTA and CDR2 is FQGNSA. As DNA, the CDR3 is TGTGCCAGCAGCGCCAGTACGGGACGAATAAACTATGGCTACACCTTC. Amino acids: CASSASTGRINYGYTF.

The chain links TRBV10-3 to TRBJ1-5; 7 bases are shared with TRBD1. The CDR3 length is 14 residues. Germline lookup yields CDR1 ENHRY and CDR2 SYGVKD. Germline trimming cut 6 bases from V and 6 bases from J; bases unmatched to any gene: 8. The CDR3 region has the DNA TGTGCCATCAGAGACAGGGAGGGTGGTCAGCCCCAGCATTTT. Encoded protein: CAIRDREGGQPQHF.

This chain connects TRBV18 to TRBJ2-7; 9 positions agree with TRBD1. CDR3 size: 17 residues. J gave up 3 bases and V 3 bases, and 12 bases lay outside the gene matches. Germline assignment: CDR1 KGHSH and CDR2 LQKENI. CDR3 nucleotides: TGTGCCAGCTCACCGGGCGAAACGGGACAGGGAGACTACGAGCAGTACTTC. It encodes CASSPGETGQGDYEQYF.

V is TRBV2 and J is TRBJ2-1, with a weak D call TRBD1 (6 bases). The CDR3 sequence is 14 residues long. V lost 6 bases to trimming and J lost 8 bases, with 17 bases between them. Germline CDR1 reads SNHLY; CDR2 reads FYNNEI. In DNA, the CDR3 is TGTGCCAGCAGAGAACTTACAGGGCACGATGAGCAGTTCTTC. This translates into CASRELTGHDEQFF.

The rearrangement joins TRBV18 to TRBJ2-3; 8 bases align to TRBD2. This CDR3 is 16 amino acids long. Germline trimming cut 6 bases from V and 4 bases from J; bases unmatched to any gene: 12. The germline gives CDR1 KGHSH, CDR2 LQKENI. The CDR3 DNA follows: TGTGCCAGCTCCCTTCGGACTAGCTTGATGGCAGATACGCAGTATTTT. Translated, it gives CASSLRTSLMADTQYF.

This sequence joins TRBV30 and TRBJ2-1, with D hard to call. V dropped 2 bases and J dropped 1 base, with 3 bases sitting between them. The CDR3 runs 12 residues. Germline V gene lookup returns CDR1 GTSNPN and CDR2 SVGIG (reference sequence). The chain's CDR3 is CAWSRSYNEQFF. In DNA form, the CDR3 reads TGTGCCTGGAGTCGTTCCTACAATGAGCAGTTCTTC.

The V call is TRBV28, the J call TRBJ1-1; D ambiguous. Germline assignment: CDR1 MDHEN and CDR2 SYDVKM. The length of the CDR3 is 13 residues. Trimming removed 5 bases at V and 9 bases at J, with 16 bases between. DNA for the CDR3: TGTGCCAGCAGTCATACTCCGGGAACCAAAGCTTTCTTT. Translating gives CASSHTPGTKAFF.

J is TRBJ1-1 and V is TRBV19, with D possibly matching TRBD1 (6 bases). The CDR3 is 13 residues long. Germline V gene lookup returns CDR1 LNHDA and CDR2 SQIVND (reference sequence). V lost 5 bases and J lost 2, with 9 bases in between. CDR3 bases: TGTGCCAGTAGTTGGACAGAAAACACTGAAGCTTTCTTT. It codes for CASSWTENTEAFF.

CDR3 DNA: TGTGCCAGTAGTATAGCCCCGTATCGGACCCCCGGCACTGAAGCTTTCTTT. It yields the protein CASSIAPYRTPGTEAFF. This rearrangement joins TRBV19 to TRBJ1-1; no definite D call. Germline V CDR1 and CDR2: LNHDA, SQIVND (reference sequence). The CDR3 length is 17 residues. With 1 base removed from V and 4 bases from J, the gap between germline ends came to 19 bases.

The CDR3 DNA sequence: TGCAGCGTTGAAGTCGGGTCGGATACGCAGTATTTT. Its protein is CSVEVGSDTQYF. The chain employs TRBV29-1 and TRBJ2-3, with D uncertain. Germline V gives CDR1 SQVTM, CDR2 ANQGSEA. The CDR3 is 12 residues long. The germline V and J ends were trimmed by 1 base and 6 bases, with 8 bases remaining between them.

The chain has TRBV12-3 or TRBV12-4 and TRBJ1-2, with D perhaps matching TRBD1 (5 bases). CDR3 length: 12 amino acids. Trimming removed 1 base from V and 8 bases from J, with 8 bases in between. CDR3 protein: CASSLEGSGYTF. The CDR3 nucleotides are TGTGCCAGCAGTTTAGAGGGGAGCGGCTACACCTTC.

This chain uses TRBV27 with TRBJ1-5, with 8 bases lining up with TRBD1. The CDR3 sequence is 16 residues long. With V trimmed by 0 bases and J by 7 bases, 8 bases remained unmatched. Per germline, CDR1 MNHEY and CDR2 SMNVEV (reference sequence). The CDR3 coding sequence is TGTGCCAGCAGTTTATCTTTCGCAGGGGGCGGACAGCCCCAGCATTTT. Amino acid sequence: CASSLSFAGGGQPQHF.

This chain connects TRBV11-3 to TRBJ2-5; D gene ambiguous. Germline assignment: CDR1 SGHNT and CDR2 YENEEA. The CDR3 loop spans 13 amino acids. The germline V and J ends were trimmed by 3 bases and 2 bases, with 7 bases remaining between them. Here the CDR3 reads CASSLRSQETQYF. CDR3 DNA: TGTGCCAGCAGCTTGCGCAGTCAAGAGACCCAGTACTTC.

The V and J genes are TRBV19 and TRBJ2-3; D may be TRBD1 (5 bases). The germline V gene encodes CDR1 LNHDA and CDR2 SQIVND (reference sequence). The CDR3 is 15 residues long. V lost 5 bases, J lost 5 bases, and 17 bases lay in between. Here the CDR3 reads CASSGAEVMEDTQYF. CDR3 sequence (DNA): TGTGCCAGTAGTGGGGCAGAAGTTATGGAAGATACGCAGTATTTT.

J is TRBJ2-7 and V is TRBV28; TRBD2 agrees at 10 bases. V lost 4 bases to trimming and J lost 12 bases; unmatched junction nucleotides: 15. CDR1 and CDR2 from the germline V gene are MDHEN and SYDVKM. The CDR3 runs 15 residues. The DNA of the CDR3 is TGTGCCAGCAGTTCCTCCGCTAGCGGGGGATATGAACCGTACTTC. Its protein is CASSSSASGGYEPYF. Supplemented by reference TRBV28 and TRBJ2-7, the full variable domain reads DVKVTQSSRYLVKRTGEKVFLECVQDMDHENMFWYRQDPGLGLRLIYFSYDVKMKEKGDIPEGYSVSREKKERFSLILESASTNQTSMYLCASSSSASGGYEPYFGPGTRLTVT.

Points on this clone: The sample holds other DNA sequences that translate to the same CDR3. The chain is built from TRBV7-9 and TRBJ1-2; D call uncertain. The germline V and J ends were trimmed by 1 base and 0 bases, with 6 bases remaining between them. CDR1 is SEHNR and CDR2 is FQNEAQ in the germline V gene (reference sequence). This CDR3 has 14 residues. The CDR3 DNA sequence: TGTGCCAGCAGCTTAGGGGCAGCTAACTATGGCTACACCTTC. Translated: CASSLGAANYGYTF.

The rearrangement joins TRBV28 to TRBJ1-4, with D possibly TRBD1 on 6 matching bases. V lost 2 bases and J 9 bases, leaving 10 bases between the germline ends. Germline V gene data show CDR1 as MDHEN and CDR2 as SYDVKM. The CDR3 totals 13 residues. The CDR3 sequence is CASSLRGAKKLFF. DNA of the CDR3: TGTGCCAGCAGTTTACGGGGGGCTAAAAAACTGTTTTTT.

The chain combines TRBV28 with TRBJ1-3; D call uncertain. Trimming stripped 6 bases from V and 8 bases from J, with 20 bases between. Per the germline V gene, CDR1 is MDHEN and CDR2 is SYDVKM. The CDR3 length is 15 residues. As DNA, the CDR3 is TGTGCCAGCAGCCCGCTCCCATCTCAAAGGGACACCATATATTTT. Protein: CASSPLPSQRDTIYF.

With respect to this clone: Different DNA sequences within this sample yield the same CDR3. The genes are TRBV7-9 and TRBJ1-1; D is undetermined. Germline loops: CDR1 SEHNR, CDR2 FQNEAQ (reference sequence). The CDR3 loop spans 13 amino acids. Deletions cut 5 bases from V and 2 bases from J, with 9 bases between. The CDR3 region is CASSPTLNTEAFF. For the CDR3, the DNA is TGTGCCAGCAGCCCGACACTTAACACTGAAGCTTTCTTT.

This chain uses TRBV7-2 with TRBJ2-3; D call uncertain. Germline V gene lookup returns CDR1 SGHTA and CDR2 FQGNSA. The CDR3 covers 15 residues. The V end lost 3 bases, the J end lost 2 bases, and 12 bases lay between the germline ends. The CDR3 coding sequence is TGTGCCAGCAGCTTCGTCATACGTGCCACAGATACGCAGTATTTT. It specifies CASSFVIRATDTQYF.

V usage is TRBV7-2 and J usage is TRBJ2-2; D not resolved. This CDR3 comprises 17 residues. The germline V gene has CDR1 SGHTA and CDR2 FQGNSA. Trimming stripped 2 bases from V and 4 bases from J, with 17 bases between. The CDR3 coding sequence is TGTGCCAGCAGCTTATCGGTGGCATCTAGTCTCACCGGGGAGCTGTTTTTT. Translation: CASSLSVASSLTGELFF.

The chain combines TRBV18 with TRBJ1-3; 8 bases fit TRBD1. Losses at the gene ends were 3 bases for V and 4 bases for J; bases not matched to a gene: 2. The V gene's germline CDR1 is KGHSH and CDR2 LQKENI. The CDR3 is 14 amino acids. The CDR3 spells CASSPDRAGNTIYF. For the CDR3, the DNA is TGTGCCAGCTCACCGGACAGGGCGGGAAACACCATATATTTT.

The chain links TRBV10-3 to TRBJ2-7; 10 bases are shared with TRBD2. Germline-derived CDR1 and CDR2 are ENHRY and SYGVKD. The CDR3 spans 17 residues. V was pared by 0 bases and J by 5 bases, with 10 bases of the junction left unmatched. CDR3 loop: CAISESASGGDRDEQYF. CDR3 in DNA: TGTGCCATCAGTGAGTCGGCTAGCGGGGGCGATAGGGACGAGCAGTACTTC.

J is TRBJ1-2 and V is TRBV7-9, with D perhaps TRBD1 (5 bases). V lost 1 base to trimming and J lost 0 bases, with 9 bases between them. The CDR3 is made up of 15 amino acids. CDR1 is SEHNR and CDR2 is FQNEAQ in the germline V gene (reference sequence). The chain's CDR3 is CASSLVTGANYGYTF. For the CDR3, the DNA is TGTGCCAGCAGCTTAGTGACGGGGGCTAACTATGGCTACACCTTC.

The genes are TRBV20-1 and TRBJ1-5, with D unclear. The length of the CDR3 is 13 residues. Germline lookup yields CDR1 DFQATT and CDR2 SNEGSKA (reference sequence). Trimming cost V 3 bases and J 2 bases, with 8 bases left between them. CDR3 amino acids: CSASFGGNQPQHF. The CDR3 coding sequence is TGCAGTGCTAGTTTTGGGGGCAATCAGCCCCAGCATTTT.